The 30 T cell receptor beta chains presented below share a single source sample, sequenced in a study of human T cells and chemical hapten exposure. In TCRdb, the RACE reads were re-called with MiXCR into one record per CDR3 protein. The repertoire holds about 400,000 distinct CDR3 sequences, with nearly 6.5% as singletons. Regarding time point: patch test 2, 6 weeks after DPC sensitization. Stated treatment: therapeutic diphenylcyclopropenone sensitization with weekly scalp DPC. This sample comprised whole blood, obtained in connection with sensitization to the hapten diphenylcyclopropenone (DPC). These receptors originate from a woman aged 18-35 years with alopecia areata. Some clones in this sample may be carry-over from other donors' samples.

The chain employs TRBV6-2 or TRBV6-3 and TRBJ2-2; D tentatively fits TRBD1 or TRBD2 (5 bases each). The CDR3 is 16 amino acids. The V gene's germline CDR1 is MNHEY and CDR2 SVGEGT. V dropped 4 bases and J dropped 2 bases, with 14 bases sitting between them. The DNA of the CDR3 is TGTGCCAGCAGTTCCCATGGGACGGCTAACACCGGGGAGCTGTTTTTT. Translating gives CASSSHGTANTGELFF.

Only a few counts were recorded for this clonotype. CDR3 region: CASSRGQMSSGNTIYF. In nucleotides, the CDR3 is TGTGCCAGCAGCCGGGGACAGATGAGCTCTGGAAACACCATATATTTT. The chain carries TRBV6-2 or TRBV6-3 and TRBJ1-3, with TRBD1 matching 7 bases. V gave up 6 bases and J gave up 0 bases; unmatched junction bases: 8. The CDR3 length is 16 residues. Germline CDR1 MNHEY, CDR2 SVGEGT.

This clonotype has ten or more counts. The CDR3 bases are TGTGCCAGCAGCTTGTTGGAGGGCCTTGCCCAGTACTTC. Its translation: CASSLLEGLAQYF. The rearrangement uses TRBV7-2 and TRBJ2-5; a weak D match, TRBD2 (6 bases). Trimming pared 3 bases from V and 9 bases from J, leaving 14 bases between. Germline CDR1 reads SGHTA; CDR2 reads FQGNSA. The CDR3 has 13 amino acids.

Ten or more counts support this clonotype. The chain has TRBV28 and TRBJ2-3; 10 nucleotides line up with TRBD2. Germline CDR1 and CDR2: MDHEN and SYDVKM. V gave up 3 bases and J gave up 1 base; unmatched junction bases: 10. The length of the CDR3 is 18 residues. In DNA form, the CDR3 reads TGTGCCAGCAGTTTTCTAGTGGATCTAGCGGGGGGCACAGATACGCAGTATTTT. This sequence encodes CASSFLVDLAGGTDTQYF.

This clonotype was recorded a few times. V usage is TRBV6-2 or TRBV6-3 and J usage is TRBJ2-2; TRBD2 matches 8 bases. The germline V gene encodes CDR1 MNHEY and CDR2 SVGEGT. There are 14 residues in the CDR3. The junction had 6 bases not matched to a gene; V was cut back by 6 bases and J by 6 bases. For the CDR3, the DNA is TGTGCCAGCAGCTTAGCGGGGTACGCCGGGGAGCTGTTTTTT. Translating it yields CASSLAGYAGELFF.

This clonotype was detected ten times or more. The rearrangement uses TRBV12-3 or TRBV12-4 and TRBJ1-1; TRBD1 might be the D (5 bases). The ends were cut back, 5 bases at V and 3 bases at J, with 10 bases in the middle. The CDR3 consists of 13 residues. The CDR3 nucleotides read TGTGCCAGCAGTCTGGGACCCCACACTGAAGCTTTCTTT. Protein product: CASSLGPHTEAFF.

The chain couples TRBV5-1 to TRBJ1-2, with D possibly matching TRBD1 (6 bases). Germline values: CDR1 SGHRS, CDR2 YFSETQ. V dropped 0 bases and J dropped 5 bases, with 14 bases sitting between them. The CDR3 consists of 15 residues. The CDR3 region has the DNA TGCGCCAGCAGCTTGGCTGGGACACAACTTTATGGCTACACCTTC. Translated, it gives CASSLAGTQLYGYTF.

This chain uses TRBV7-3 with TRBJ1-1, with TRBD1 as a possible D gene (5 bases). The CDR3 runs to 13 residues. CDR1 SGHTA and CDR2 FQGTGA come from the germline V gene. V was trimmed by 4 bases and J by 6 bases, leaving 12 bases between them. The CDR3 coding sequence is TGTGCCAGCAGCTCATCACTGGGGGCTGAAGCTTTCTTT. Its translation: CASSSSLGAEAFF. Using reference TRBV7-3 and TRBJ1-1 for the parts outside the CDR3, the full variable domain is GAGVSQTPSNKVTEKGKYVELRCDPISGHTALYWYRQSLGQGPEFLIYFQGTGAADDSGLPNDRFFAVRPEGSVSTLKIQRTERGDSAVYLCASSSSLGAEAFFGQGTRLTVV.

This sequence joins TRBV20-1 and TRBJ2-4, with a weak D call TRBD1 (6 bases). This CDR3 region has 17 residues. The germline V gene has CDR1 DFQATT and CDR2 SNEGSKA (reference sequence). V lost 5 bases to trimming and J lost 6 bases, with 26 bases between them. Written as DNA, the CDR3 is TGCAGTGCTTTCCTAGGGGGAATGCGAGACCAATCAAACATTCAGTACTTC. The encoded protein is CSAFLGGMRDQSNIQYF.

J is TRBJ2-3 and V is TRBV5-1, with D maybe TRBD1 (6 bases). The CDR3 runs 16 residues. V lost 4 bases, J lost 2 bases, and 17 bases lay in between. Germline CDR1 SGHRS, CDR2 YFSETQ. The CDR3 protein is CASSIQGSLNTDTQYF. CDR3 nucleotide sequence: TGCGCCAGCAGCATACAGGGTTCGCTGAACACAGATACGCAGTATTTT.

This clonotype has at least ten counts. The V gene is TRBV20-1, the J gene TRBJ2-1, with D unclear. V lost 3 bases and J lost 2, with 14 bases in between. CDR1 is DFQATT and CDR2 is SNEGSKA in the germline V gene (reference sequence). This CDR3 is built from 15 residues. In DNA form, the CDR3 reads TGCAGTGCTAGGCCCGACGGTTGGGCCTACAATGAGCAGTTCTTC. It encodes CSARPDGWAYNEQFF.

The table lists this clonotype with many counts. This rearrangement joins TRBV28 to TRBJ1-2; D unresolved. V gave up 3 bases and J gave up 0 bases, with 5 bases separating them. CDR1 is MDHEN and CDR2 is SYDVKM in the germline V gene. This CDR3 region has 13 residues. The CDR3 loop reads CASSLEPNYGYTF. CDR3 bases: TGTGCCAGCAGTTTGGAGCCTAACTATGGCTACACCTTC.

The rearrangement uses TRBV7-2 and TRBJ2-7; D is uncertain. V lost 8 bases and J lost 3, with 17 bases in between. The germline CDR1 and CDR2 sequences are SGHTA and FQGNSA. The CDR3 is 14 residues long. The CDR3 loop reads CASQPRVQCYEQYF. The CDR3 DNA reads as TGTGCCAGCCAACCACGAGTCCAGTGCTACGAGCAGTACTTC.

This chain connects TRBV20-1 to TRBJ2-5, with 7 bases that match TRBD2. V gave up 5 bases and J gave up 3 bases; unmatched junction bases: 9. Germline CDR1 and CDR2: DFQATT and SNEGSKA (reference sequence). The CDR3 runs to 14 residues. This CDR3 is CSAPRGGVEETQYF. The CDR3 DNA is TGCAGTGCTCCACGCGGGGGAGTGGAAGAGACCCAGTACTTC.

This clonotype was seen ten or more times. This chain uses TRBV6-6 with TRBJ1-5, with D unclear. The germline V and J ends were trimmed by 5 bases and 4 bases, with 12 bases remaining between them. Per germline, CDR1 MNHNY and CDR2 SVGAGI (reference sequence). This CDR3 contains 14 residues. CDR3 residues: CASSQTGENQPQHF. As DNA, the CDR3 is TGTGCCAGCAGTCAGACCGGTGAGAATCAGCCCCAGCATTTT.

The CDR3 region is CASSYSGALEYF. The CDR3 DNA is TGTGCCAGCAGTTACTCCGGGGCCCTAGAGTACTTC. The V gene is TRBV6-5, the J gene TRBJ2-7, with D perhaps being TRBD1 or TRBD2 (5 bases each). The CDR3 length is 12 residues. The germline CDR1 and CDR2 sequences are MNHEY and SVGAGI. V shed 0 bases and J shed 11 bases, with 11 bases lying between them.

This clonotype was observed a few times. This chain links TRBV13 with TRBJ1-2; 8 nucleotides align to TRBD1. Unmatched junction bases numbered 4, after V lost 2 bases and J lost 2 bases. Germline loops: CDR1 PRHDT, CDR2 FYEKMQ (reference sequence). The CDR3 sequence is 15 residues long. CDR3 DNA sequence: TGTGCCAGCAGCTTAAGGAGACAGGGGAACTATGGCTACACCTTC. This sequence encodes CASSLRRQGNYGYTF.

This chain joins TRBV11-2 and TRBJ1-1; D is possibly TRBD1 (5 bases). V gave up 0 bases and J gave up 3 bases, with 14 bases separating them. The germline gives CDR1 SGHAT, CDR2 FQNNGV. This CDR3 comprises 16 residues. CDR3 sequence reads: CASSLDYTGRHTEAFF. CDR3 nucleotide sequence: TGTGCCAGCAGCTTAGATTATACAGGTCGGCACACTGAAGCTTTCTTT.

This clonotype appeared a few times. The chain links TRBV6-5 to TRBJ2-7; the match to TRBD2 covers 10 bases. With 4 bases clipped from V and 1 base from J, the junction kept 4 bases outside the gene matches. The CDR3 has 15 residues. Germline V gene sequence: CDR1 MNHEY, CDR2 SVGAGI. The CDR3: CASSLLAGSSYEQYF. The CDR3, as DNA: TGTGCCAGCAGTTTACTAGCGGGGTCTTCCTACGAGCAGTACTTC.

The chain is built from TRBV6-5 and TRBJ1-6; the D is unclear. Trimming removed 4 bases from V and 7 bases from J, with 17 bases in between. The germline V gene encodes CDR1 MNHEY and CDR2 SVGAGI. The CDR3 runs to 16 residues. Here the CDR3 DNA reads TGTGCCAGCAGTTCTAGAGTTGGCAGACCCAATTCACCCCTCCACTTT. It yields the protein CASSSRVGRPNSPLHF.

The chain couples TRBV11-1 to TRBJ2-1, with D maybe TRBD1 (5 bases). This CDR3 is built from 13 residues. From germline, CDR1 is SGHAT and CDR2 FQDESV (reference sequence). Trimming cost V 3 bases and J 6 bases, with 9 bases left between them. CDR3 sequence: CASSFPRGNEQFF. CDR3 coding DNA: TGTGCCAGCAGCTTCCCAAGGGGCAATGAGCAGTTCTTC.

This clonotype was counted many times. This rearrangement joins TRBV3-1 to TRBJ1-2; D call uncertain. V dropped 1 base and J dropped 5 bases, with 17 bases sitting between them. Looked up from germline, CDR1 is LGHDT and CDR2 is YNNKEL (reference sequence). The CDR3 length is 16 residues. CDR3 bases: TGTGCCAGCAGCCAAGGTAGTAGGGAGATACTTTATGGCTACACCTTC. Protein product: CASSQGSREILYGYTF. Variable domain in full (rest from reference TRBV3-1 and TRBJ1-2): DTAVSQTPKYLVTQMGNDKSIKCEQNLGHDTMYWYKQDSKKFLKIMFSYNNKELIINETVPNRFSPKSPDKAHLNLHINSLELGDSAVYFCASSQGSREILYGYTFGSGTRLTVV.

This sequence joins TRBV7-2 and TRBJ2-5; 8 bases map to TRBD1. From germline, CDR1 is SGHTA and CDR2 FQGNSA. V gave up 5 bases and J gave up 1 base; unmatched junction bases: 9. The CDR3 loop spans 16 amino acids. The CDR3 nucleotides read TGTGCCAGCAGCCGAAACTTCGGACAGGGCCAAGAGACCCAGTACTTC. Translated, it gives CASSRNFGQGQETQYF.

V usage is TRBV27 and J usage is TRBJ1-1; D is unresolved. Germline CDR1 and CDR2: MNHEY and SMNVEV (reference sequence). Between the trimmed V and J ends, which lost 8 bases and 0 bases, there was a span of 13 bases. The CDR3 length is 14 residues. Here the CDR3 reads CASVRLPMNTEAFF. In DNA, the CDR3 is TGTGCCAGCGTACGTTTACCAATGAACACTGAAGCTTTCTTT.

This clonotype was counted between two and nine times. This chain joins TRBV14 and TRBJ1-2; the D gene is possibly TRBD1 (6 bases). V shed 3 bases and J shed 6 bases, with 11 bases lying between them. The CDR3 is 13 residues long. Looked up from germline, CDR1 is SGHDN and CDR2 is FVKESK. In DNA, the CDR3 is TGTGCCAGCAGCCAGGTACAGGGCGATGGCTACACCTTC. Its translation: CASSQVQGDGYTF.

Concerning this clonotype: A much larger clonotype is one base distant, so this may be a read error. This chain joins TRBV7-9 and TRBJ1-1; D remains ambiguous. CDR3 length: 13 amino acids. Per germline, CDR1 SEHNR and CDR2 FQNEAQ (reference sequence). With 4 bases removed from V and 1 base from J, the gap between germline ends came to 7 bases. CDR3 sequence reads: CASSSPGNTEAFF. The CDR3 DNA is TGTGCCAGCAGCTCCCCGGGGAACACTGAAGCTTTCTTT.

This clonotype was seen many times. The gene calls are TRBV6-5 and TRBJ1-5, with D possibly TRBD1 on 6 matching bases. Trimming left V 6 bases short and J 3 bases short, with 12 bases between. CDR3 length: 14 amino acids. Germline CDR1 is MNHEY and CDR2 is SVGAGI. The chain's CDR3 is CASRSHRDNQPQHF. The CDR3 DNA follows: TGTGCCAGCAGATCCCACAGGGACAATCAGCCCCAGCATTTT.

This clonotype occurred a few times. CDR3 DNA sequence: TGTGCCAGCAGCTTGGGGGGACAGGGGTTCCCCTATGGCTACACCTTC. Its protein is CASSLGGQGFPYGYTF. J is TRBJ1-2 and V is TRBV5-6, with 10 bases identical to TRBD1. Germline CDR1 reads SGHDT; CDR2 reads YYEEEE. CDR3 size: 16 residues. V gave up 0 bases and J gave up 4 bases; unmatched junction bases: 6.

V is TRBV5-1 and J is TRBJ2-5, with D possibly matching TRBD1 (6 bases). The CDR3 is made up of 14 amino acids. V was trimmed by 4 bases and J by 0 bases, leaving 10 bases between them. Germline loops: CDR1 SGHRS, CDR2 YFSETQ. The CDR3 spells CASSRTADQETQYF. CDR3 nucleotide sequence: TGCGCCAGCAGCCGGACAGCCGACCAAGAGACCCAGTACTTC.

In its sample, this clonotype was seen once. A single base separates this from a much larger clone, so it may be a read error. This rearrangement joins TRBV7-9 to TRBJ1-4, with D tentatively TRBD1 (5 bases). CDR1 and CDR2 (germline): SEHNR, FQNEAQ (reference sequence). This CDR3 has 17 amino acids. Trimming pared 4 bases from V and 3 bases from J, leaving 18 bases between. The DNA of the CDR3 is TGTGCCAGCAGCTCGGGACTCTCGGAGAGCCCTAATGAAAAACTGTTTTTT. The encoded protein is CASSSGLSESPNEKLFF.